These T cell receptor beta chains were read from a single sample in a study of shared clonotypes between healthy human individuals. Profiled with immunoSEQ multiplex PCR; TCRdb holds only in-frame clones, not every one. The sample lists about 460,000 clones, 75% to 80% occurring once. The sequenced sample was PBMCs. These receptors originate from a woman in her thirties or forties in good health. Some clones in this sample may be carry-over from other donors' samples. Each CDR3 is given with its conserved first and last residue. The order of the fields is V gene, clone size, D gene, J gene, CDR3 DNA, CDR3 protein. D genes are given only for firm matches. Only some rows state a clone size, as once, few, many or a class for expanded clones.

TRBV11-1	-	TRBD1	TRBJ1-1	TGTGCCAGCAGCTCACAGGGGAGCACTGAAGCTTTCTTT	CASSSQGSTEAFF
TRBV7-9	-	TRBD1	TRBJ2-7	TGTGCCAGCAATCAACCGAGGGGGCTCGAGCAGTACTTC	CASNQPRGLEQYF
TRBV4-2	-	-	TRBJ1-1	TGTGCCAGCAGCCAAGGTAGAGTTTTAAACACTGAAGCTTTCTTT	CASSQGRVLNTEAFF
TRBV19	once	-	TRBJ1-3	TGTGCCACCTCGCAGGGAGGAAGCTCTGGAAACACCATATATTTT	CATSQGGSSGNTIYF
TRBV19	-	-	TRBJ2-7	TGTGCCAGTAGTATAATGGGATTTTACGAGCAGTACTTC	CASSIMGFYEQYF
TRBV5-1	-	-	TRBJ2-1	TGCGCCAGCAGCTTGGCCGAGGGTCCGCTCTCCTACAATGAGCAGTTCTTC	CASSLAEGPLSYNEQFF
TRBV19	few	-	TRBJ1-1	TGTGCCAGTAGTACACAGAAGAACACTGAAGCTTTCTTT	CASSTQKNTEAFF
TRBV21-1	-	-	TRBJ1-5	TGTGCCAGCAGCACGGACGTTAGCAATCAGCCCCAGCATTTT	CASSTDVSNQPQHF
TRBV7-2	-	TRBD1	TRBJ2-7	TGTGCCAGCAGCTTAGCATATTCCACGGACAGGCGGCTCTACGAGCAGTACTTC	CASSLAYSTDRRLYEQYF
TRBV7-2	-	-	TRBJ2-3	TGTGCCAGCAGCCCCCCAGGGGCTATGTATACGCAGTATTTT	CASSPPGAMYTQYF
TRBV9	-	TRBD2	TRBJ2-1	TGTGCCAGCAGCCCGAGGGGGGCGGGAGGCTACAATGAGCAGTTCTTC	CASSPRGAGGYNEQFF
TRBV14	once	TRBD2	TRBJ2-2	TGTGCCAGCAGCCGCCGACTAGCGGGAGGGAACACCGGGGAGCTGTTTTTT	CASSRRLAGGNTGELFF
TRBV7-8	-	TRBD1	TRBJ1-5	TGTGCCAGCAGCTTAGATCGGACAGGGGAGAATCAGCCCCAGCATTTT	CASSLDRTGENQPQHF